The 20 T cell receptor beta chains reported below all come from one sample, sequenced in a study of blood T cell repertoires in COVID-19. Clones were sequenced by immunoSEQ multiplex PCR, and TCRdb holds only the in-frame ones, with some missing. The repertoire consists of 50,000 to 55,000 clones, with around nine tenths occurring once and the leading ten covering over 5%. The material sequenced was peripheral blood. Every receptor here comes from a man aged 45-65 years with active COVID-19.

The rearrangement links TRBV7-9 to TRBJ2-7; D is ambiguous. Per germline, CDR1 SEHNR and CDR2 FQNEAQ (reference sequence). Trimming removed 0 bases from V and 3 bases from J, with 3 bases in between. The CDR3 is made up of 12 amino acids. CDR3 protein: CASSLAVYEQYF. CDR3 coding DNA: TGTGCCAGCAGCTTAGCCGTCTACGAGCAGTACTTC.

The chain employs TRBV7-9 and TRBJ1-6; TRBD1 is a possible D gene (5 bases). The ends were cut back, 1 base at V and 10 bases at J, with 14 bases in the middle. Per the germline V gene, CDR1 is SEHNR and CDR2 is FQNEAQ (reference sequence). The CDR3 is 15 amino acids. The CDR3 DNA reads TGTGCCAGCAGCTTAGGGGTTCAGGGTGAATCACCCCTCCACTTT. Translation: CASSLGVQGESPLHF.

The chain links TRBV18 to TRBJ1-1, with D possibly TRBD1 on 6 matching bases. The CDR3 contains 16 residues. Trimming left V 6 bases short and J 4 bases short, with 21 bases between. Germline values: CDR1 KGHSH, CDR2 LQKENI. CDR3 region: CASSNIGGRVGTEAFF. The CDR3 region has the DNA TGTGCCAGCTCGAATATCGGGGGGCGGGTAGGCACTGAAGCTTTCTTT.

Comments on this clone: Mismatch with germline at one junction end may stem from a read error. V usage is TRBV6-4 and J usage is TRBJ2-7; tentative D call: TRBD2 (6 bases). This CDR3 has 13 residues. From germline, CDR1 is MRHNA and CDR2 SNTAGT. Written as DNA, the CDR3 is TGTGCCACGACGGGAGCGATGCAGTACGTGCAGTACTTC. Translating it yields CATTGAMQYVQYF.

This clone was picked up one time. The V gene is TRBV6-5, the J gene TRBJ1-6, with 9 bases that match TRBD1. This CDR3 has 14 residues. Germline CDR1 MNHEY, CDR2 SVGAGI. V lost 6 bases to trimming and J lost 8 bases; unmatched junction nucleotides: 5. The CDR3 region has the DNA TGTGCCAGCAGAAAGGGACAGGGAGATTCACCCCTCCACTTT. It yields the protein CASRKGQGDSPLHF.

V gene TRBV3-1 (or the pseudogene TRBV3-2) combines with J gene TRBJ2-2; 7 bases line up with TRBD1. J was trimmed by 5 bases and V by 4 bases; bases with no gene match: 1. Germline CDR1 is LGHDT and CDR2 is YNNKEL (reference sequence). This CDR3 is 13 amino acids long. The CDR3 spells CASSRQGTGELFF. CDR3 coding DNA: TGTGCCAGCAGCCGACAGGGAACCGGGGAGCTGTTTTTT.

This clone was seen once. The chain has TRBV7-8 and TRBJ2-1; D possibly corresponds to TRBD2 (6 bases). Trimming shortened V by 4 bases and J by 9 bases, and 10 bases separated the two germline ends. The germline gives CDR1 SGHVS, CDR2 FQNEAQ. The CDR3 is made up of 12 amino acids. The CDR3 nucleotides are TGTGCCAGCAGCTCATCGGAGGGTGAGCAGTTCTTC. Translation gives CASSSSEGEQFF. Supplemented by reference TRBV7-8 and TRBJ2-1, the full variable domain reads GAGVSQSPRYKVAKRGQDVALRCDPISGHVSLFWYQQALGQGPEFLTYFQNEAQLDKSGLPSDRFFAERPEGSVSTLKIQRTQQEDSAVYLCASSSSEGEQFFGPGTRLTVL.

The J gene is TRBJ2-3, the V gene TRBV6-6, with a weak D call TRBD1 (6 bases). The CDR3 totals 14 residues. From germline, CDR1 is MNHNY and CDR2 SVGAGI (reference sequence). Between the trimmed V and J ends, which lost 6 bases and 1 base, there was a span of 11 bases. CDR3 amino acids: CASRGASGTDTQYF. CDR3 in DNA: TGTGCCAGCAGGGGGGCGAGTGGCACAGATACGCAGTATTTT.

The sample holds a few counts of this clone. The DNA of the CDR3 is TGTGCCAGCAGCAGGGCGGCCTACGAGCAGTACTTC. Protein product: CASSRAAYEQYF. The chain joins TRBV2 to TRBJ2-7; maybe TRBD1 (5 bases). Germline CDR1 reads SNHLY; CDR2 reads FYNNEI. Deletions cut 6 bases from V and 2 bases from J, with 8 bases between. There are 12 residues in the CDR3.

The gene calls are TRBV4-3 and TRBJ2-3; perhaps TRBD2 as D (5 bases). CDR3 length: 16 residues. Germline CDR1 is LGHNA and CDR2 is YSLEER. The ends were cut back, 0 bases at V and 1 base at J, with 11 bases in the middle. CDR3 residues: CASSQDSHGGTDTQYF. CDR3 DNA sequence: TGCGCCAGCAGCCAAGATTCCCACGGGGGCACAGATACGCAGTATTTT.

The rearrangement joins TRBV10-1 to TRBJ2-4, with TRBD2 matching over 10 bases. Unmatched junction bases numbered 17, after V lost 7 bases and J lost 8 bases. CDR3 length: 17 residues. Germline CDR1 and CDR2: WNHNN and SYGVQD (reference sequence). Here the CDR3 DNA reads TGCGCCAGCATACGCCGTTTGGCTAGCGGGAGTTTGTACATTCAGTACTTC. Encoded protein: CASIRRLASGSLYIQYF.

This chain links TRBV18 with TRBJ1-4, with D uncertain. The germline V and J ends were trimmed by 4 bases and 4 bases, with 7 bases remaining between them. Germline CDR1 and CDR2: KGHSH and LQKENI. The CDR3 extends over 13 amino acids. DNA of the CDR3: TGTGCCAGCTCACTAGTCGTTAATGAAAAACTGTTTTTT. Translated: CASSLVVNEKLFF. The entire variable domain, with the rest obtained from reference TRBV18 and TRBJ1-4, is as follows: NAGVMQNPRHLVRRRGQEARLRCSPMKGHSHVYWYRQLPEEGLKFMVYLQKENIIDESGMPKERFSAEFPKEGPSILRIQQVVRGDSAAYFCASSLVVNEKLFFGSGTQLSVL.

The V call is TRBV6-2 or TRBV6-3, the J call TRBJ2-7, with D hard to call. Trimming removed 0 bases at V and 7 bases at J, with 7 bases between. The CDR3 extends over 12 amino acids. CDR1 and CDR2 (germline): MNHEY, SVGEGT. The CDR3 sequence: CASSYSGLEQYF. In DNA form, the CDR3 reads TGTGCCAGCAGTTACTCCGGGTTGGAGCAGTACTTC.

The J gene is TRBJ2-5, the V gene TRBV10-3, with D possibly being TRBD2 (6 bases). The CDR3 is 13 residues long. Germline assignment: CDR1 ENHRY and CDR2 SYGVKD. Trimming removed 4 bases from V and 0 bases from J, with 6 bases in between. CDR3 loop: CAISVADQETQYF. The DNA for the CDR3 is TGTGCCATCAGTGTAGCGGACCAAGAGACCCAGTACTTC.

This chain's CDR3 is CASSLIGGGTEAFF. The CDR3 DNA reads TGTGCCAGCAGCTTGATTGGTGGCGGCACTGAAGCTTTCTTT. The rearrangement uses TRBV5-6 and TRBJ1-1; D gene unclear. Germline V gene sequence: CDR1 SGHDT, CDR2 YYEEEE. V gave up 1 base and J gave up 4 bases, with 11 bases separating them. The CDR3 loop spans 14 amino acids.

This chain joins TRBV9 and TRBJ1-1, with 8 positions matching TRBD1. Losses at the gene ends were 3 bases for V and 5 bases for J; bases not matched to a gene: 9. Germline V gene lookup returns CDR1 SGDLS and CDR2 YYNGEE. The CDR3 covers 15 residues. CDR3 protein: CASSDGDRGGTEAFF. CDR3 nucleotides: TGTGCCAGCAGCGACGGAGACAGGGGTGGAACTGAAGCTTTCTTT.

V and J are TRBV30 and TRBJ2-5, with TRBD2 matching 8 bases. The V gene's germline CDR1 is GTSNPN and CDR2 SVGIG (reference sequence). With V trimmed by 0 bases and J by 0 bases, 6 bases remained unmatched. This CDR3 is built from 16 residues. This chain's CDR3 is CAWSVSGGRYQETQYF. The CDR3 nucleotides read TGTGCCTGGAGTGTATCCGGCGGGAGGTACCAAGAGACCCAGTACTTC.

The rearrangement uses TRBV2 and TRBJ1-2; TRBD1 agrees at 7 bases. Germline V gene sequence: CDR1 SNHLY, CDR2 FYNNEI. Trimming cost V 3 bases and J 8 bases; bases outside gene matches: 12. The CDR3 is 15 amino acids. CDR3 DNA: TGTGCCAGCAGTGACAGGGGGTCCGGGGACCAAGGCTACACCTTC. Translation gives CASSDRGSGDQGYTF.

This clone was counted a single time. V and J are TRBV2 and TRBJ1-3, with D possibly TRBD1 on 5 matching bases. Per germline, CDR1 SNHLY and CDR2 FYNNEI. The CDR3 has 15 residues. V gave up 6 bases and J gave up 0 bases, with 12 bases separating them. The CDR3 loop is CASRQDLSSGNTIYF. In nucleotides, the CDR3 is TGTGCCAGCAGACAGGACCTGAGCTCTGGAAACACCATATATTTT.

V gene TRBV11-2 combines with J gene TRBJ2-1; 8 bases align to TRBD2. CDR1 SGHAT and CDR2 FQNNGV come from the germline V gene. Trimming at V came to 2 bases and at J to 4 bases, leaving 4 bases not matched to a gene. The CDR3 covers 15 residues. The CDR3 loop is CASSLLAGPYNEQFF. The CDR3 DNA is TGTGCCAGCAGCTTACTAGCGGGCCCTTACAATGAGCAGTTCTTC.